This T cell receptor beta chain is drawn from a study of cytomegalovirus exposure and HLA in healthy donors. The PCR was carried out with 60 Vbeta primers and 13 Jbeta primers. Repertoires were generated with immunoSEQ multiplex PCR, while TCRdb's copy carries only in-frame clones and drops some. The sample contains some 120,000 clones, 80% of which appear only once. This CDR3 is 13 amino acids long. V was shortened by 5 bases and J by 5 bases, with 12 bases between the two germline ends. CDR1 and CDR2 (germline): LNHDA, SQIVND (reference sequence). Sequencing input: PBMCs. The receptor comes from a male donor in good health and CMV-seronegative. The V and J genes are TRBV19 and TRBJ1-2, with D possibly matching TRBD1 (6 bases). For the CDR3, the DNA is TGTGCCAGTAGTCTCCGTACAGGGTATGGCTACACCTTC. It yields the protein CASSLRTGYGYTF.